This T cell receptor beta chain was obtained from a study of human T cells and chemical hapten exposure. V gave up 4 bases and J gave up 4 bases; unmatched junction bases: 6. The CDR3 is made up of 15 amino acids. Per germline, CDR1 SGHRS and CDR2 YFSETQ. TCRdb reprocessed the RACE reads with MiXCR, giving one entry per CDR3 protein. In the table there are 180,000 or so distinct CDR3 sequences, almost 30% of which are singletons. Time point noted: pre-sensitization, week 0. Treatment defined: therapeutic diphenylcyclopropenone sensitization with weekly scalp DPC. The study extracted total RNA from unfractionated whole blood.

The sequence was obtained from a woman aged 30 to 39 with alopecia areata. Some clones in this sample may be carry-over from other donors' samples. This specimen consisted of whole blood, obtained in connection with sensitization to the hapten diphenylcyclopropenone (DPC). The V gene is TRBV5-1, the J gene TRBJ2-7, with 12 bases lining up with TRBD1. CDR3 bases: TGCGCCAGCAGCGGGGGGACAGGGGGCGGTTACGAGCAGTACTTC. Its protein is CASSGGTGGGYEQYF.